This T cell receptor beta chain was retrieved from a study of shared clonotypes between healthy human individuals. About the study: Per-donor plates numbered three CD4 naive, three CD4 memory, two CD8 naive and one CD8 memory.

Study-wide results and limits: It was the few donors that limited the genetic and exposure-history diversity represented. Rarefaction analysis demonstrated incomplete sorted-subset sequencing notwithstanding large depth.

CDR3 length: 16 residues. From germline, CDR1 is SGHRS and CDR2 YFSETQ. Deletions cut 2 bases from V and 4 bases from J, with 17 bases between. Notes on this clone: Its target is not known.

Healthy HIV-negative adults without recent acute infections or vaccinations served as donors. The repertoire was sequenced with immunoSEQ multiplex PCR; TCRdb's copy has only in-frame clones and lacks some. The sample holds approximately 530,000 clones, approximately 95% seen once. The chain carries TRBV5-1 and TRBJ2-3; the D gene is possibly TRBD2 (6 bases). This TCR came from a woman in her twenties or thirties in good health. The sequencing input was naive CD4+ T cells sorted from blood. Subset in this sample: CD45RA+ positively selected. DNA for the CDR3: TGCGCCAGCAGCTTAGGAGGGAGGTTGTCCTCAGATACGCAGTATTTT. Its protein product is CASSLGGRLSSDTQYF.